A single sample gave rise to the 9 T cell receptor beta chains below, sequenced in a study of blood T cell repertoires in COVID-19. Assay: immunoSEQ multiplex PCR; the TCRdb copy retains only in-frame clones and omits some. This repertoire shows roughly 100,000 clones, approximately 90% found once; its top ten account for roughly 15%. Sequenced material: peripheral blood. The origin of the receptors is an elderly woman in a cohort sampled during active COVID-19.

The sample holds a few counts of this clone. This rearrangement joins TRBV6-6 to TRBJ1-5, with a possible D match to TRBD1 (5 bases). CDR3 size: 13 residues. V lost 6 bases to trimming and J lost 6 bases, with 12 bases between them. Per germline, CDR1 MNHNY and CDR2 SVGAGI (reference sequence). The chain's CDR3 is CASRQGWSQPQHF. CDR3 nucleotides: TGTGCCAGCAGGCAGGGTTGGAGTCAGCCCCAGCATTTT.

The V gene is TRBV7-2, the J gene TRBJ1-5; D gene uncertain. Germline-derived CDR1 and CDR2 are SGHTA and FQGNSA. The CDR3 spans 14 residues. Trimming took 3 bases from V and 2 from J, leaving 8 bases between them. CDR3 nucleotide sequence: TGTGCCAGCAGCTTTTGGGGAGGCAATCAGCCCCAGCATTTT. Translation: CASSFWGGNQPQHF.

The chain has TRBV21-1 and TRBJ2-5; the listed D gene, TRBD1, was not tested against the DNA. TRBV21-1 is classified as a pseudogene. The CDR3 has 15 amino acids. The CDR3 coding sequence is TGTGCCAGCAGCAAAGCGAGCAGGTACCAAGAGACCCAGTACTTC. This codes for CASSKASRYQETQYF.

This clone occurred a few times. The CDR3 region has the DNA TGCGCCAGCAGCCAACCTGGGACAACTACTAGCAATCAGCCCCAGCATTTT. Its translation: CASSQPGTTTSNQPQHF. This sequence joins TRBV4-1 and TRBJ1-5; the D gene is possibly TRBD1 (6 bases). CDR3 size: 17 residues. V lost 2 bases, J lost 0 bases, and 14 bases lay in between. The V gene's germline CDR1 is MGHRA and CDR2 YSYEKL.

The chain employs TRBV28 and TRBJ2-3; 12 nucleotides align to TRBD2. Germline-derived CDR1 and CDR2 are MDHEN and SYDVKM. The CDR3 is 15 residues long. V gave up 6 bases and J gave up 4 bases; unmatched junction bases: 5. CDR3 residues: CASRASGRGADTQYF. In DNA form, the CDR3 reads TGTGCCAGCAGGGCTAGCGGGAGGGGGGCAGATACGCAGTATTTT.

The chain combines TRBV4-2 with TRBJ2-1; TRBD2 matches 14 bases. With V trimmed by 4 bases and J by 2 bases, 16 bases remained unmatched. CDR1 is LGHNA, CDR2 YNFKEQ, per germline. The CDR3 totals 21 residues. In DNA, the CDR3 is TGTGCCAGCAGCCCGACAATGACTAGCGGGGGGGCACGGCAGACCTACAATGAGCAGTTCTTC. As protein: CASSPTMTSGGARQTYNEQFF.

This chain links TRBV7-9 with TRBJ2-3; D uncertain. The germline V gene has CDR1 SEHNR and CDR2 FQNEAQ (reference sequence). This CDR3 contains 17 residues. V lost 4 bases and J lost 5, with 22 bases in between. CDR3 DNA: TGTGCCAGCAGCTCCTCCTTAACTGAACTCCTGCGAGATACGCAGTATTTT. It specifies CASSSSLTELLRDTQYF.

V is TRBV2 and J is TRBJ2-7, with D tentatively TRBD1 (5 bases). Trimming took off 3 bases at V and 3 bases at J, with 12 bases between the two ends. The CDR3 covers 14 residues. Looked up from germline, CDR1 is SNHLY and CDR2 is FYNNEI. As DNA, the CDR3 is TGTGCCAGCAGTGAGTCGACAGTACGCTACGAGCAGTACTTC. Protein: CASSESTVRYEQYF.

This chain joins TRBV7-6 and TRBJ1-2, with a tentative D call TRBD1 (6 bases). The length of the CDR3 is 15 residues. The germline gives CDR1 SGHVS, CDR2 FNYEAQ. The V end was cut by 1 base, the J end by 8 bases, with 17 bases between. The chain's CDR3 is CASSLGGGGQFGYTF. The CDR3, as DNA: TGTGCCAGCAGCTTAGGCGGGGGTGGACAGTTCGGCTACACCTTC.